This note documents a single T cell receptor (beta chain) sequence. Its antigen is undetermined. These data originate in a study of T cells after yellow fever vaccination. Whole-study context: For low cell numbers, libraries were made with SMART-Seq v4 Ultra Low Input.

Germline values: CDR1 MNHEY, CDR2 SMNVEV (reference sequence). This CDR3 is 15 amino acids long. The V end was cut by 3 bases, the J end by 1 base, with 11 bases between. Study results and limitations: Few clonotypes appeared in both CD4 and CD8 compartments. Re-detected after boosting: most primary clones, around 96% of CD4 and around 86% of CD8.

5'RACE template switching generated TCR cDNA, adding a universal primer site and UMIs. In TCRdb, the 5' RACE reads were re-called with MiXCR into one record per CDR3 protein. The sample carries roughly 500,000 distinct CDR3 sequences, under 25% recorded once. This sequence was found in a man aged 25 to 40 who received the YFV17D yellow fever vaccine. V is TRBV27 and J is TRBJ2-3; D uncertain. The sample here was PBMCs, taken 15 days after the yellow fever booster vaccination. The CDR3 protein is CASSFGQTGTDTQYF. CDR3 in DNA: TGTGCCAGCAGTTTTGGGCAGACCGGCACAGATACGCAGTATTTT.